This T cell receptor beta chain derives from a study of blood T cells in healthy people across ages. Per germline, CDR1 SGHVS and CDR2 FNYEAQ. This CDR3 region has 14 residues. The V end was cut by 5 bases, the J end by 4 bases, with 13 bases between. A sample-barcoded 5' primer and a J-beta primer mix were used in a second PCR of roughly 6 to 11 cycles. A single record per CDR3 protein comes from TCRdb applying MiXCR to the 5' RACE reads. Here the sample spans 450,000 to 650,000 distinct CDR3 sequences, approximately 25% being singletons. This same sample was also taken into another study, of T cells of mothers and their children.

The clonotype originates from a boy aged 5 to 17 in good health. Input material: blood. The chain joins TRBV7-6 to TRBJ2-3; tentative D call: TRBD1 (5 bases). The DNA of the CDR3 is TGTGCCAGCAGCGTGGGGCGTCTCCCAGATACGCAGTATTTT. Protein: CASSVGRLPDTQYF.